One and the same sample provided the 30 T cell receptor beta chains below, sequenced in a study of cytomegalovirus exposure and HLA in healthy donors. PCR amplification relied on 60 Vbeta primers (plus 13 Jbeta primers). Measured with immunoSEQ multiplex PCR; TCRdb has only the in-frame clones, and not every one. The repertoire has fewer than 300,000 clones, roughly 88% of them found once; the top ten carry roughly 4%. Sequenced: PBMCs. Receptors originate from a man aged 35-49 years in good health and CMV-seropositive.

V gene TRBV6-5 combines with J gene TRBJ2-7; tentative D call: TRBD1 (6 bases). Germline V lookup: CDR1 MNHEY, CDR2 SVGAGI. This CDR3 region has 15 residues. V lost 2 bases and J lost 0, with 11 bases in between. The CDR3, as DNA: TGTGCCAGCAGTTACAAGCAGGGGTTCTCCTACGAGCAGTACTTC. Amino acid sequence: CASSYKQGFSYEQYF.

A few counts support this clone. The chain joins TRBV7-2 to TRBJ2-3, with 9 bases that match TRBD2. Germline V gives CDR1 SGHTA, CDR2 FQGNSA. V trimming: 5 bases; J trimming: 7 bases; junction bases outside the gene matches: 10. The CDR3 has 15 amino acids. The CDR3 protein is CASSSAGGGRYTQYF. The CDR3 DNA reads TGTGCCAGCAGCAGTGCGGGAGGGGGCAGATATACGCAGTATTTT. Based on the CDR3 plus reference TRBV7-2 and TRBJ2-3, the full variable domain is GAGVSQSPSNKVTEKGKDVELRCDPISGHTALYWYRQSLGQGLEFLIYFQGNSAPDKSGLPSDRFSAERTGGSVSTLTIQRTQQEDSAVYLCASSSAGGGRYTQYFGPGTRLTVL.

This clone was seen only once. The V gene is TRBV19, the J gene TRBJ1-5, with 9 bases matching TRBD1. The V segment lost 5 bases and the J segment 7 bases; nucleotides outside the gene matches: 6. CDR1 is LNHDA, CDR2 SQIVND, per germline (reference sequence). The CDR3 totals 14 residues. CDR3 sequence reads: CASSATGGGQPQHF. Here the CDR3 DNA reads TGTGCCAGTAGTGCCACAGGGGGCGGACAGCCCCAGCATTTT.

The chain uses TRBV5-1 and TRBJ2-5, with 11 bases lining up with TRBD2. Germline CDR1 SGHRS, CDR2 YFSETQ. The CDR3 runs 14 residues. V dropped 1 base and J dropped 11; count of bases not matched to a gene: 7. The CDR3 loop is CASSLTSGSGEQYF. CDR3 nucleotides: TGCGCCAGCAGCTTGACTAGCGGGAGTGGAGAGCAGTACTTC.

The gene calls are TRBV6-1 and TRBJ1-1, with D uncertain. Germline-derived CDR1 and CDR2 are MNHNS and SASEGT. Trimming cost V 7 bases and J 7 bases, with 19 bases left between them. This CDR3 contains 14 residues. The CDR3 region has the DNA TGTGCCAGCATGAGGGTAGTAGGGAACGGTGAAGCTTTCTTT. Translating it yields CASMRVVGNGEAFF.

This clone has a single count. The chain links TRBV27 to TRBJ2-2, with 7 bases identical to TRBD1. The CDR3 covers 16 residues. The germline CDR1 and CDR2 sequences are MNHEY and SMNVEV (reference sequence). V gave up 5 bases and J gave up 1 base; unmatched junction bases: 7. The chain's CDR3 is CASSPWTGLNTGELFF. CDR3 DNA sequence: TGTGCCAGCAGTCCCTGGACAGGTTTGAACACCGGGGAGCTGTTTTTT.

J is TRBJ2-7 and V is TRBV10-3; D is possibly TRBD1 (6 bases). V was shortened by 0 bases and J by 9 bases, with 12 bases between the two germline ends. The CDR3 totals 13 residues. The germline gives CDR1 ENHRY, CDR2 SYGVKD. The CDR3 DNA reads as TGTGCCATCAGTGAGTCCGGGACATTTGGGCAGTACTTC. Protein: CAISESGTFGQYF.

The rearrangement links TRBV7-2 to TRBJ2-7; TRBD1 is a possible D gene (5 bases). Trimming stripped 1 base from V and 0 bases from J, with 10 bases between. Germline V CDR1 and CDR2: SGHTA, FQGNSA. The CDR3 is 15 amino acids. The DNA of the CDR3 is TGTGCCAGCAGCTTAGAATCAGGGTCCTCCTACGAGCAGTACTTC. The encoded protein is CASSLESGSSYEQYF.

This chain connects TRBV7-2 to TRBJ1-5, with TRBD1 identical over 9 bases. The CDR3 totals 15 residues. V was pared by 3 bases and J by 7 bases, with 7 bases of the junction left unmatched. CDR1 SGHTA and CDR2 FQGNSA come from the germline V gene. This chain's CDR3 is CASSFTGGVRQPQHF. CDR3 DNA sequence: TGTGCCAGCAGCTTTACAGGGGGCGTCAGACAGCCCCAGCATTTT.

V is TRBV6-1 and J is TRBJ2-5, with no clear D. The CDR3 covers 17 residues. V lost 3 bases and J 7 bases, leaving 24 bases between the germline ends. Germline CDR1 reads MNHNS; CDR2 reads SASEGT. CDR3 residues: CASSEPPPGVVVGTQYF. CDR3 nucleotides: TGTGCCAGCAGTGAGCCTCCGCCTGGAGTAGTAGTAGGGACCCAGTACTTC.

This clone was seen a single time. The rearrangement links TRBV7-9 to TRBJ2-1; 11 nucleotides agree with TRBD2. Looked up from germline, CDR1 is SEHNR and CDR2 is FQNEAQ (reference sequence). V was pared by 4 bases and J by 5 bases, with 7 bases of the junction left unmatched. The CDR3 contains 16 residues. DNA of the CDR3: TGTGCCAGCAGCTCCCAGACTAGCGGGACCAACAATGAGCAGTTCTTC. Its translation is CASSSQTSGTNNEQFF.

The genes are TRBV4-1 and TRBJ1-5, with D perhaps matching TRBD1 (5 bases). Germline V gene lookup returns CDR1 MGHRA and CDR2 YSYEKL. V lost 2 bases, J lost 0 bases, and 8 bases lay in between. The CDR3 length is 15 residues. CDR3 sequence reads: CASSQFDSSNQPQHF. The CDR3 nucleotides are TGCGCCAGCAGCCAATTCGACAGTAGCAATCAGCCCCAGCATTTT.

The CDR3 here is CATSRDGTGTSGDNEQFF. DNA for the CDR3: TGTGCCACCAGCAGAGACGGAACCGGGACTAGCGGAGATAATGAGCAGTTCTTC. The V gene is TRBV15, the J gene TRBJ2-1; 11 nucleotides align to TRBD2. Germline assignment: CDR1 LNHNV and CDR2 YYDKDF (reference sequence). This CDR3 comprises 18 residues. V was clipped by 0 bases and J by 7 bases; unmatched bases: 11.

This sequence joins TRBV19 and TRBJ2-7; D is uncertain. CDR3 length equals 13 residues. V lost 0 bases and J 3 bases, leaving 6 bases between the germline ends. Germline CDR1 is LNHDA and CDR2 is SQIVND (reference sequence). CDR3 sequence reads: CASSIELFYEQYF. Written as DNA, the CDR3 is TGTGCCAGTAGTATAGAACTGTTCTACGAGCAGTACTTC.

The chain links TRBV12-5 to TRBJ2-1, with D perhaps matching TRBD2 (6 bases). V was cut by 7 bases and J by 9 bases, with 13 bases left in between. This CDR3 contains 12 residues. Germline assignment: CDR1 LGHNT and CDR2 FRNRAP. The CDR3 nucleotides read TGTGCTAGTGTTGAGGGAGGTGGTGAGCAGTTCTTC. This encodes CASVEGGGEQFF. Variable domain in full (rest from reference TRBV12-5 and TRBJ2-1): DARVTQTPRHKVTEMGQEVTMRCQPILGHNTVFWYRQTMMQGLELLAYFRNRAPLDDSGMPKDRFSAEMPDATLATLKIQPSEPRDSAVYFCASVEGGGEQFFGPGTRLTVL.

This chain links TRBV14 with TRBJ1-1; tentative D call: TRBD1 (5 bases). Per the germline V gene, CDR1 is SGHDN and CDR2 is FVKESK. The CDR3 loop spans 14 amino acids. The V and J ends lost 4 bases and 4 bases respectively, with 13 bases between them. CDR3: CASSPQVGGTEAFF. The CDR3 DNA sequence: TGTGCCAGCAGCCCCCAAGTCGGGGGCACTGAAGCTTTCTTT.

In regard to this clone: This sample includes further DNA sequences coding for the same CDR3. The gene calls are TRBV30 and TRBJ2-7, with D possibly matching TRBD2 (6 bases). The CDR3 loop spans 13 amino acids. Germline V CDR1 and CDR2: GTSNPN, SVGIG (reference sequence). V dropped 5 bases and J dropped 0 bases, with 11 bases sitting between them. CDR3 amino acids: CAWGGKSSYEQYF. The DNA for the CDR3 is TGTGCCTGGGGAGGGAAGAGCTCCTACGAGCAGTACTTC.

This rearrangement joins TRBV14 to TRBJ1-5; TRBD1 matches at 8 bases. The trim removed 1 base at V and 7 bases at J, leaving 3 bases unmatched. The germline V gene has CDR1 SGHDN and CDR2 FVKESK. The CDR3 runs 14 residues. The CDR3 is CASSQGTGRQPQHF. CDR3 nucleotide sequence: TGTGCCAGCAGCCAAGGGACAGGGCGGCAGCCCCAGCATTTT.

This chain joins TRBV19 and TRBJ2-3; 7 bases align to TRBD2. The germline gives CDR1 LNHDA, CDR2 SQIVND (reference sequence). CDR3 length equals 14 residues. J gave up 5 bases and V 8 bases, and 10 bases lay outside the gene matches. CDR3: CASGTGGLGDTQYF. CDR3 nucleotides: TGTGCCAGTGGGACGGGAGGTTTGGGAGATACGCAGTATTTT.

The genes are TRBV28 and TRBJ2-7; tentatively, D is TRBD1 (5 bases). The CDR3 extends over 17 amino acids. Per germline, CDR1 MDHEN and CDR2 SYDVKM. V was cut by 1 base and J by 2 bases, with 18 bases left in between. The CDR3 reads CASSLSLVGQGTYEQYF. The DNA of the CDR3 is TGTGCCAGCAGTTTATCTCTCGTTGGGCAGGGAACCTACGAGCAGTACTTC.

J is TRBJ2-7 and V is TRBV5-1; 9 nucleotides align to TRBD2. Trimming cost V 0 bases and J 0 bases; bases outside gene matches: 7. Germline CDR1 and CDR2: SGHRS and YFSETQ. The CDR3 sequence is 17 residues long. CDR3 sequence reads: CASSLVRLAGTSYEQYF. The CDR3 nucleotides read TGCGCCAGCAGCTTGGTTCGGCTAGCGGGAACCTCCTACGAGCAGTACTTC. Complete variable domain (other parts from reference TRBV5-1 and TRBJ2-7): KAGVTQTPRYLIKTRGQQVTLSCSPISGHRSVSWYQQTPGQGLQFLFEYFSETQRNKGNFPGRFSGRQFSNSRSEMNVSTLELGDSALYLCASSLVRLAGTSYEQYFGPGTRLTVT.

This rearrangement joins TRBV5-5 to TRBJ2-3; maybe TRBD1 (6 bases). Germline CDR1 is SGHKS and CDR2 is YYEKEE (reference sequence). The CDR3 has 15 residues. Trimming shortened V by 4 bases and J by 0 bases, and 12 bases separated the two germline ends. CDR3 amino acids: CASSLDRRSTDTQYF. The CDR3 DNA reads TGTGCCAGCAGCCTCGACAGGAGGAGCACAGATACGCAGTATTTT.

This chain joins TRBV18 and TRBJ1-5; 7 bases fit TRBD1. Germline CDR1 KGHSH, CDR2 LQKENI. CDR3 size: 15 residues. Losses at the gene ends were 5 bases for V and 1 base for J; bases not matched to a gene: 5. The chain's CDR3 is CASSYAGGSNQPQHF. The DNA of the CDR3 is TGTGCCAGCTCATACGCAGGGGGGAGCAATCAGCCCCAGCATTTT.

CDR3 bases: TGTGCCAGCATAGACAGCGTCCAAAACGGAAACACCATATATTTT. Its protein product is CASIDSVQNGNTIYF. This sequence joins TRBV28 and TRBJ1-3; possible D gene TRBD1, 5 bases. The CDR3 is 15 residues long. Germline V gene sequence: CDR1 MDHEN, CDR2 SYDVKM. The germline V and J ends were trimmed by 7 bases and 4 bases, with 17 bases remaining between them.

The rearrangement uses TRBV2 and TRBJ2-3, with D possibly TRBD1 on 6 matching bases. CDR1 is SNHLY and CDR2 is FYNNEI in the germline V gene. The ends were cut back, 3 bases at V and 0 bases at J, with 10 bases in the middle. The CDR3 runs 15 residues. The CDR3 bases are TGTGCCAGCAGTGAGGCCAGGGGTAGCACAGATACGCAGTATTTT. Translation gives CASSEARGSTDTQYF.

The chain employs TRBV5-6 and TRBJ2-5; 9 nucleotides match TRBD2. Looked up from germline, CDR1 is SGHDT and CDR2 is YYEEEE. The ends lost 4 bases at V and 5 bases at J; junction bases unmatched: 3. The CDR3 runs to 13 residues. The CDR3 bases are TGTGCCAGCAGCCGGACTAGCGCTGAGACCCAGTACTTC. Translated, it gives CASSRTSAETQYF.

The CDR3 DNA reads as TGTGCCAGCAGCCTCACCGACCTAACCCTAGCGGGAGCTGCCCTGGGGCAGTTCTTC. Translation: CASSLTDLTLAGAALGQFF. The chain carries TRBV21-1 and TRBJ2-1; the tabulated D call, TRBD2, remains unverified against the DNA. TRBV21-1 is assigned pseudogene status. The CDR3 is made up of 19 amino acids.

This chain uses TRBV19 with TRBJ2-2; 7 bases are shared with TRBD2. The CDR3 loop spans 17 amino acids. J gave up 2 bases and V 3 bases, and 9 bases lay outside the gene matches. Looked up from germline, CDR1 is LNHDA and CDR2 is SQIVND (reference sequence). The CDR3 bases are TGTGCCAGTAGTATTAGGCGGGAGAACCTCAACACCGGGGAGCTGTTTTTT. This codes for CASSIRRENLNTGELFF.

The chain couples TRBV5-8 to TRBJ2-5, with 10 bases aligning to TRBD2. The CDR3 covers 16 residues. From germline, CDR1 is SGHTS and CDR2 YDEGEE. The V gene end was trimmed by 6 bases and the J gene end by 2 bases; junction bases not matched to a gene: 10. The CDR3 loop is CASINLAGGWQETQYF. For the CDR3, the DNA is TGTGCCAGCATCAACTTAGCGGGAGGCTGGCAAGAGACCCAGTACTTC.

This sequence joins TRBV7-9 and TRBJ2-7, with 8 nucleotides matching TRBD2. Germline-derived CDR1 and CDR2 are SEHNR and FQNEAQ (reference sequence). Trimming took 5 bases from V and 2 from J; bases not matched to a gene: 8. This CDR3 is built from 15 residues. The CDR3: CASSNLVAGPYEQYF. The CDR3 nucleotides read TGTGCCAGCAGCAACCTTGTAGCGGGACCCTACGAGCAGTACTTC.